The 26 T cell receptor beta chains reported below all come from one sample, sequenced in a study of fetal regulatory T cell absence and autoimmunity. Measured with immunoSEQ multiplex PCR; TCRdb has only the in-frame clones, and not every one. The table has more than 90,000 clones, roughly 70% seen once. Input material: pancreas tissue. These receptors were obtained from a male donor with IPEX syndrome.

The J gene is TRBJ2-7, the V gene TRBV7-2, with a possible D match to TRBD2 (5 bases). The V gene lost 2 bases and the J gene lost 0 bases, with 11 bases spanning the gap. CDR1 is SGHTA and CDR2 is FQGNSA in the germline V gene. This CDR3 spans 15 amino acids. In nucleotides, the CDR3 is TGTGCCAGCAGCTTAAGCGGCGTCAGCTCCTACGAGCAGTACTTC. This encodes CASSLSGVSSYEQYF. Full variable domain (missing parts from reference TRBV7-2 and TRBJ2-7): GAGVSQSPSNKVTEKGKDVELRCDPISGHTALYWYRQSLGQGLEFLIYFQGNSAPDKSGLPSDRFSAERTGGSVSTLTIQRTQQEDSAVYLCASSLSGVSSYEQYFGPGTRLTVT.

The chain has TRBV4-1 and TRBJ2-2; D remains ambiguous. The CDR3 is 13 amino acids. The ends were cut back, 4 bases at V and 5 bases at J, with 8 bases in the middle. From germline, CDR1 is MGHRA and CDR2 YSYEKL. The CDR3 here is CASSPDWTGELFF. The CDR3 nucleotides read TGCGCCAGCAGCCCCGACTGGACCGGGGAGCTGTTTTTT.

This clone was observed a handful of times. This chain links TRBV6-6 with TRBJ2-2; D ambiguous. CDR1 is MNHNY, CDR2 SVGAGI, per germline (reference sequence). The CDR3 runs 14 residues. Deletions cut 2 bases from V and 0 bases from J, with 4 bases between. The CDR3 is CASSYDPNTGELFF. CDR3 DNA: TGTGCCAGCAGTTACGACCCGAACACCGGGGAGCTGTTTTTT.

The chain links TRBV4-1 to TRBJ2-2; the D is unclear. From germline, CDR1 is MGHRA and CDR2 YSYEKL. The germline V and J ends were trimmed by 0 bases and 5 bases, with 10 bases remaining between them. The CDR3 is 15 amino acids. The CDR3 here is CASSQEGVGTGELFF. The CDR3 nucleotides read TGCGCCAGCAGCCAAGAAGGTGTGGGGACCGGGGAGCTGTTTTTT.

This rearrangement joins TRBV7-7 to TRBJ2-5; D gene ambiguous. Deletions cut 1 base from V and 2 bases from J, with 5 bases between. The germline V gene encodes CDR1 SSHAT and CDR2 FNYEAQ (reference sequence). The CDR3 runs 13 residues. CDR3 protein: CASSLVGQETQYF. For the CDR3, the DNA is TGTGCCAGCAGCTTAGTCGGGCAAGAGACCCAGTACTTC. Combining the CDR3 with reference TRBV7-7 and TRBJ2-5 gives the whole variable domain GAGVSQSPRYKVTKRGQDVTLRCDPISSHATLYWYQQALGQGPEFLTYFNYEAQPDKSGLPSDRFSAERPEGSISTLTIQRTEQRDSAMYRCASSLVGQETQYFGPGTRLLVL.

The chain combines TRBV30 with TRBJ2-2; D uncertain. The CDR3 is 16 amino acids. Trimming pared 3 bases from V and 0 bases from J, leaving 14 bases between. Looked up from germline, CDR1 is GTSNPN and CDR2 is SVGIG (reference sequence). The CDR3 nucleotides are TGTGCCTGGAGCCCACGGACGGCCACGAACACCGGGGAGCTGTTTTTT. Its protein is CAWSPRTATNTGELFF.

This clone was picked up one time. The rearrangement links TRBV10-3 to TRBJ2-5; 8 bases line up with TRBD1. With 11 bases clipped from V and 5 bases from J, the junction kept 10 bases outside the gene matches. CDR1 and CDR2 from the germline V gene are ENHRY and SYGVKD. CDR3 length: 13 amino acids. CDR3: CALGQGPLETQYF. The CDR3 nucleotides read TGTGCCCTCGGACAGGGACCCCTGGAGACCCAGTACTTC.

The rearrangement joins TRBV6-1 to TRBJ2-3; TRBD2 aligns across 8 bases. Germline CDR1 reads MNHNS; CDR2 reads SASEGT. Unmatched junction bases numbered 9, after V lost 4 bases and J lost 6 bases. The CDR3 sequence is 15 residues long. This chain's CDR3 is CASSASSGSPDTQYF. CDR3 DNA sequence: TGTGCCAGCAGTGCGTCTAGCGGGTCCCCCGATACGCAGTATTTT.

This chain joins TRBV19 and TRBJ2-5; 12 bases line up with TRBD1. Trimming took 4 bases from V and 10 from J; bases not matched to a gene: 4. This CDR3 comprises 13 residues. From germline, CDR1 is LNHDA and CDR2 SQIVND (reference sequence). CDR3 residues: CASSKGQGASQYF. CDR3 nucleotides: TGTGCCAGTAGTAAGGGACAGGGGGCGAGCCAGTACTTC.

J is TRBJ2-1 and V is TRBV4-2; 12 bases align to TRBD2. The V segment lost 6 bases and the J segment 3 bases; nucleotides outside the gene matches: 12. The V gene's germline CDR1 is LGHNA and CDR2 YNFKEQ. This CDR3 spans 18 amino acids. The CDR3 DNA follows: TGTGCCAGCAGGGAGGCCCAGGGACTAGCGGGTTACTACAATGAGCAGTTCTTC. Its protein product is CASREAQGLAGYYNEQFF.

The V and J genes are TRBV4-3 and TRBJ1-3; D is ambiguous. The CDR3 consists of 17 residues. V shed 0 bases and J shed 0 bases, with 12 bases lying between them. CDR1 is LGHNA and CDR2 is YSLEER in the germline V gene. This CDR3 is CASSQERVPSSGNTIYF. As DNA, the CDR3 is TGCGCCAGCAGCCAAGAGAGGGTGCCAAGCTCTGGAAACACCATATATTTT.

V gene TRBV11-3 combines with J gene TRBJ2-3; 11 positions agree with TRBD1. The length of the CDR3 is 15 residues. Per the germline V gene, CDR1 is SGHNT and CDR2 is YENEEA. Trimming at V came to 1 base and at J to 4 bases, leaving 1 base not matched to a gene. CDR3 amino acids: CASSLGGQGADTQYF. The DNA for the CDR3 is TGTGCCAGCAGCTTAGGGGGACAGGGGGCAGATACGCAGTATTTT.

The chain joins TRBV6-5 to TRBJ1-2, with TRBD1 matching over 8 bases. This CDR3 has 12 residues. The germline V gene has CDR1 MNHEY and CDR2 SVGAGI. J was trimmed by 4 bases and V by 5 bases; bases with no gene match: 0. The CDR3 is CASSGQGYGYTF. In DNA form, the CDR3 reads TGTGCCAGCAGTGGACAGGGCTATGGCTACACCTTC.

The CDR3 nucleotides are TGCGCCAGCAGCCAAGAGGAACCGGAGCGCGACAATGAGCAGTTCTTC. As protein: CASSQEEPERDNEQFF. The chain uses TRBV4-1 and TRBJ2-1; D unresolved. This CDR3 region has 16 residues. Per germline, CDR1 MGHRA and CDR2 YSYEKL. Trimming removed 0 bases at V and 5 bases at J, with 14 bases between.

V and J are TRBV29-1 and TRBJ2-3; 9 bases fit TRBD1. Germline assignment: CDR1 SQVTM and CDR2 ANQGSEA. J gave up 5 bases and V 0 bases, and 6 bases lay outside the gene matches. CDR3 length equals 15 residues. The DNA for the CDR3 is TGCAGCGTTGAAGATCCGGGACAGGGCCTAGATACGCAGTATTTT. Translated: CSVEDPGQGLDTQYF.

As DNA, the CDR3 is TGTGCCAGCAGCCAAGCGGTATTTAGCACAGATACGCAGTATTTT. Amino acids: CASSQAVFSTDTQYF. This rearrangement joins TRBV4-2 to TRBJ2-3; no reliable D call. CDR3 length equals 15 residues. Deletions cut 1 base from V and 0 bases from J, with 8 bases between. CDR1 is LGHNA, CDR2 YNFKEQ, per germline.

The chain carries TRBV12-5 and TRBJ1-2; D is ambiguous. The CDR3 contains 12 residues. The V end lost 6 bases, the J end lost 8 bases, and 13 bases lay between the germline ends. CDR1 is LGHNT, CDR2 FRNRAP, per germline. CDR3 residues: CASGHGGGGYTF. The CDR3 region has the DNA TGTGCTAGTGGCCATGGAGGTGGGGGCTACACCTTC.

The chain has TRBV30 and TRBJ2-1, with 9 nucleotides matching TRBD1. J lost 4 bases, V lost 3 bases, and 1 base had no gene match. CDR1 and CDR2 from the germline V gene are GTSNPN and SVGIG (reference sequence). The CDR3 is 13 amino acids. As DNA, the CDR3 is TGTGCCTGGAGGGACAGGGGTTACAATGAGCAGTTCTTC. It specifies CAWRDRGYNEQFF.

This clone was seen more than once but under ten times. The chain couples TRBV11-2 to TRBJ1-4; possibly TRBD1 for D (6 bases). Between the trimmed V and J ends, which lost 6 bases and 7 bases, there was a span of 12 bases. CDR1 is SGHAT and CDR2 is FQNNGV in the germline V gene. This CDR3 contains 13 residues. The CDR3 sequence: CASSRGGGEKLFF. CDR3 sequence (DNA): TGTGCCAGCAGTCGAGGAGGGGGTGAAAAACTGTTTTTT.

CDR3 residues: CASSPGLSTDTQYF. The DNA of the CDR3 is TGTGCCAGCAGCCCGGGACTAAGCACAGATACGCAGTATTTT. The rearrangement joins TRBV9 to TRBJ2-3, with TRBD2 identical over 7 bases. V shed 4 bases and J 0 bases; nucleotides not matched to a gene: 2. This CDR3 has 14 residues. The germline CDR1 and CDR2 sequences are SGDLS and YYNGEE.

The chain has TRBV10-3 and TRBJ1-6, with D perhaps matching TRBD1 (5 bases). This CDR3 region has 16 residues. Germline CDR1 ENHRY, CDR2 SYGVKD. Trimming pared 2 bases from V and 0 bases from J, leaving 8 bases between. CDR3 amino acids: CAISERGSSYNSPLHF. For the CDR3, the DNA is TGTGCCATCAGTGAGAGGGGCAGCTCCTATAATTCACCCCTCCACTTT.

This chain joins TRBV5-4 and TRBJ2-5; tentatively, D is TRBD1 or TRBD2 (5 bases each). The CDR3 length is 14 residues. Germline V CDR1 and CDR2: SGHNT, YYREEE (reference sequence). The V and J ends lost 4 bases and 2 bases respectively, with 12 bases between them. CDR3 region: CASSTGPRQETQYF. DNA for the CDR3: TGTGCCAGCAGCACGGGACCGCGTCAAGAGACCCAGTACTTC.

The chain combines TRBV30 with TRBJ1-6; a possible D gene is TRBD1 (5 bases). There are 12 residues in the CDR3. Germline CDR1 reads GTSNPN; CDR2 reads SVGIG (reference sequence). V was clipped by 3 bases and J by 10 bases, with 10 bases between them. The CDR3 reads CAWRSEGSPLHF. The DNA for the CDR3 is TGTGCCTGGAGGTCGGAGGGGTCACCCCTCCACTTT.

The rearrangement uses TRBV19 and TRBJ2-7; D remains ambiguous. This CDR3 contains 16 residues. V dropped 0 bases and J dropped 2 bases, with 14 bases sitting between them. Germline lookup yields CDR1 LNHDA and CDR2 SQIVND (reference sequence). The CDR3 here is CASSIEGNYPPYEQYF. DNA of the CDR3: TGTGCCAGTAGTATAGAGGGCAATTACCCCCCCTACGAGCAGTACTTC.

J is TRBJ2-3 and V is TRBV12-5, with D tentatively TRBD2 (6 bases). The CDR3 covers 15 residues. The germline V gene encodes CDR1 LGHNT and CDR2 FRNRAP. The V end lost 1 base, the J end lost 2 bases, and 10 bases lay between the germline ends. CDR3 DNA sequence: TGTGCTAGTGGTTTGGGGCGGGGCCACACAGATACGCAGTATTTT. As protein: CASGLGRGHTDTQYF.

The chain joins TRBV13 to TRBJ2-7, with D perhaps TRBD2 (6 bases). Germline V lookup: CDR1 PRHDT, CDR2 FYEKMQ (reference sequence). V was shortened by 4 bases and J by 1 base, with 11 bases between the two germline ends. The length of the CDR3 is 14 residues. In DNA form, the CDR3 reads TGTGCCAGCAGCTCCCGGGACTGGTCCTACGAGCAGTACTTC. This gives the protein CASSSRDWSYEQYF.